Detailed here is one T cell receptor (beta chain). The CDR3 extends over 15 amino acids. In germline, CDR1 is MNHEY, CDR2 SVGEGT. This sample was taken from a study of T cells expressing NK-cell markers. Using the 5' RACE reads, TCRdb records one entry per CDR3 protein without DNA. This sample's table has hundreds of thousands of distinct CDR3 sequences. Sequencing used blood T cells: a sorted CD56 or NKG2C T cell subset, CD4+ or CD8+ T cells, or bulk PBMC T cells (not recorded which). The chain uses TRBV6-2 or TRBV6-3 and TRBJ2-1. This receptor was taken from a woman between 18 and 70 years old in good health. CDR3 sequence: CASSLAEQIYNEQFF.